The sample holds many counts of the clone carrying this T cell receptor beta chain. Its matching antigen is unknown. The unsorted libraries were made from 2 million PBMCs kept at -80 C. These data belong to a study of neurological immune-mediated disorders. Over 170 million TCR-beta sequences, together covering 15-18 subjects, were produced by every individual sequencing run that was carried out. In TCRdb, the 5' RACE reads were re-called with MiXCR into one record per CDR3 protein. This sample has about 50,000 distinct CDR3 sequences, with 10% found just once. Germline-derived CDR1 and CDR2 are LGHNA and YSLEER. This CDR3 has 16 residues. Trimming stripped 0 bases from V and 1 base from J, with 11 bases between. Study-wide results and limits: The greatest degree of TCR clonal expansion was observed in HTLV-1-associated myelopathy, with the lowest in multiple sclerosis, below that of healthy controls. Private repertoires in all groups were suggested by the absence of shared CDR3 amino acid sequences among expanded clones across subjects.

This receptor was taken from a man between 70 and 80 years old with HTLV-1-associated myelopathy (HAM/TSP). The V gene is TRBV4-3, the J gene TRBJ2-3; D ambiguous. The sequencing sample was made of PBMCs. The CDR3 DNA reads TGCGCCAGCAGCCAAGATCTTTTCGGCCGCACAGATACGCAGTATTTT. Translation: CASSQDLFGRTDTQYF.